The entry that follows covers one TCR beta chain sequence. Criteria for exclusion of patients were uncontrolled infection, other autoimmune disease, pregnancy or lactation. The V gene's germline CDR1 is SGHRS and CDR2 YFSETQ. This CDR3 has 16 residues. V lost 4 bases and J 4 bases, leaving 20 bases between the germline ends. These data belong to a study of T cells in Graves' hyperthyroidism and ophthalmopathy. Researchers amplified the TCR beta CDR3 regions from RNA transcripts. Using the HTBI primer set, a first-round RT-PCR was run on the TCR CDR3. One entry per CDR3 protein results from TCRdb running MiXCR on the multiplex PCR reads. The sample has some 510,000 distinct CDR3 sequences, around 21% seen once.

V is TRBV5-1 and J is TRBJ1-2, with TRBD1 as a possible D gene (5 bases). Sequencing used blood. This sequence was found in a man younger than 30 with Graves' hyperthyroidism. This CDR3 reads CASSPNRGGSRYGYTF. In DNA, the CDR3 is TGCGCCAGCAGCCCAAACCGCGGGGGGTCGCGCTATGGCTACACCTTC.